Given below is one TCR beta chain in context. Its antigen is undetermined. Per germline, CDR1 SGHRS and CDR2 YFSETQ. This CDR3 is 14 amino acids long. V dropped 6 bases and J dropped 4; count of bases not matched to a gene: 6. This sample's TCRbeta library carried unique molecular identifier barcodes. TCRdb re-derived calls from the PCR reads in MiXCR, one entry per CDR3 protein. The repertoire holds hundreds of thousands of distinct CDR3 sequences, under 15% seen once, with 0.79% in the top ten. These data belong to a study of T-cell reconstitution after alpha-beta-depleted transplantation in children. Findings of the study overall: Newly produced T cells mostly provided counts and TCRbeta diversity after one year, as hyperexpanded clones declined. About two months after transplant, alpha-beta T cells reportedly came from several hundred expanded graft clones. At day 60, the high TCRbeta diversity found in some patients originated from recipient T cells and thymic progenitors that had survived.

The specimen comprised PBMCs, sampled before TCRalphabeta/CD19-depleted stem cell transplant. V gene TRBV5-1 combines with J gene TRBJ2-3; 9 bases agree with TRBD1. This clonotype originated in a girl aged 2-9 years with congenital amegakaryocytic thrombocytopenia, due to receive a stem cell transplant. The CDR3: CASTTGGAADTQYF. For the CDR3, the DNA is TGCGCCAGCACGACAGGGGGAGCGGCAGATACGCAGTATTTT.